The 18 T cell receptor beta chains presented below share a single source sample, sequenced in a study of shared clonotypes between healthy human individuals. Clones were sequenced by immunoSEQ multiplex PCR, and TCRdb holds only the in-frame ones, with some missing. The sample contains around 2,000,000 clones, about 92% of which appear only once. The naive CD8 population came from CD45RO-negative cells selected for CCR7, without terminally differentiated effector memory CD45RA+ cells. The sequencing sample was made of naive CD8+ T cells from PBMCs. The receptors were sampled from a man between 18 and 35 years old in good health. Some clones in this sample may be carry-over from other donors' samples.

This CDR3 reads CASSLSYDSYEQYF. The CDR3 DNA is TGTGCCAGCAGTTTATCGTACGACTCCTACGAGCAGTACTTC. V usage is TRBV27 and J usage is TRBJ2-7; no reliable D call. CDR1 and CDR2 (germline): MNHEY, SMNVEV (reference sequence). This CDR3 region has 14 residues. The germline V and J ends were trimmed by 0 bases and 0 bases, with 6 bases remaining between them.

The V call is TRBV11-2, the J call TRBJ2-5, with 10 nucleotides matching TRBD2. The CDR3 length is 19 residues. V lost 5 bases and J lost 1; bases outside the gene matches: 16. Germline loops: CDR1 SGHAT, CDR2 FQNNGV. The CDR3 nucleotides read TGTGCCAGCAGCACCCAGGGATCTAGCGGGAGAGAAATCCAAGAGACCCAGTACTTC. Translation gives CASSTQGSSGREIQETQYF.

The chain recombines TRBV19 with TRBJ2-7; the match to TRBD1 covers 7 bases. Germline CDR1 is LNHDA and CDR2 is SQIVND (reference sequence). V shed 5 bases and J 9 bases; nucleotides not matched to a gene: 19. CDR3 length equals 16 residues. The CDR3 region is CASSPKDRAMSHGQYF. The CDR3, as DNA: TGTGCCAGTAGTCCAAAAGACAGGGCCATGTCCCATGGGCAGTACTTC. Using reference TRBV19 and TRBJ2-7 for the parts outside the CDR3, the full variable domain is DGGITQSPKYLFRKEGQNVTLSCEQNLNHDAMYWYRQDPGQGLRLIYYSQIVNDFQKGDIAEGYSVSREKKESFPLTVTSAQKNPTAFYLCASSPKDRAMSHGQYFGPGTRLTVT.

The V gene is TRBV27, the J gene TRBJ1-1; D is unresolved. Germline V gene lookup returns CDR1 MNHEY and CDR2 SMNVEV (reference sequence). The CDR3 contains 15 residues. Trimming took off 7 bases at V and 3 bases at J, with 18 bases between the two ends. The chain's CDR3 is CASTPAMGQDTEAFF. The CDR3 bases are TGTGCCAGCACCCCTGCAATGGGCCAAGACACTGAAGCTTTCTTT.

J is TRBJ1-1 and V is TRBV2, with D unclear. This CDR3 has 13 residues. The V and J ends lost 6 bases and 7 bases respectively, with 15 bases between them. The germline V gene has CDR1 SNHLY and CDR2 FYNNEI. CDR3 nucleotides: TGTGCCAGCAGGAAAGGGCGCGGGGATGAAGCTTTCTTT. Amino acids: CASRKGRGDEAFF.

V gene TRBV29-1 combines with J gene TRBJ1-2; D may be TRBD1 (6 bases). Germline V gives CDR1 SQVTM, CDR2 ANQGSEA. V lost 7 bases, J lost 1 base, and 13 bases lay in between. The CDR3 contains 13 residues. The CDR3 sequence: CSAPRRGNYGYTF. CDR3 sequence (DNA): TGCAGCGCCCCGCGCAGGGGTAACTATGGCTACACCTTC.

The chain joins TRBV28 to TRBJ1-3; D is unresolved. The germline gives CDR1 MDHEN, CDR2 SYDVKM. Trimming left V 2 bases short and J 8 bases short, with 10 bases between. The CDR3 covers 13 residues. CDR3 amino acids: CASSLTRGDTIYF. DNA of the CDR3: TGTGCCAGCAGTTTAACCCGCGGGGACACCATATATTTT.

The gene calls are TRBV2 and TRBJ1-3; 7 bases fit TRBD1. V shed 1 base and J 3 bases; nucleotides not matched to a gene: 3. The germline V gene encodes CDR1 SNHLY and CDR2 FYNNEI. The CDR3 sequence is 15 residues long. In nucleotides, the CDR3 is TGTGCCAGCAGTGAAGTCTACAGGGGTGGAAACACCATATATTTT. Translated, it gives CASSEVYRGGNTIYF. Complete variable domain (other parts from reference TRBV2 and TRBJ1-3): EPEVTQTPSHQVTQMGQEVILRCVPISNHLYFYWYRQILGQKVEFLVSFYNNEISEKSEIFDDQFSVERPDGSNFTLKIRSTKLEDSAMYFCASSEVYRGGNTIYFGEGSWLTVV.

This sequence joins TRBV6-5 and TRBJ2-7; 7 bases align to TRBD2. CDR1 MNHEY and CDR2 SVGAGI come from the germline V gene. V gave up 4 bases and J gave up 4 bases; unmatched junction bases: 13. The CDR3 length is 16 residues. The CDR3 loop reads CASSSYLGLDGYEQYF. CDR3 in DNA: TGTGCCAGCAGTTCCTACCTCGGACTAGACGGTTACGAGCAGTACTTC.

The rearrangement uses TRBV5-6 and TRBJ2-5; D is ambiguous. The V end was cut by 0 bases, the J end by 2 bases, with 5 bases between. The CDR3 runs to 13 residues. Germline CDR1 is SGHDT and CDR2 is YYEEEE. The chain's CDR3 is CASSLARQETQYF. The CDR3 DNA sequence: TGTGCCAGCAGCTTGGCCAGACAAGAGACCCAGTACTTC.

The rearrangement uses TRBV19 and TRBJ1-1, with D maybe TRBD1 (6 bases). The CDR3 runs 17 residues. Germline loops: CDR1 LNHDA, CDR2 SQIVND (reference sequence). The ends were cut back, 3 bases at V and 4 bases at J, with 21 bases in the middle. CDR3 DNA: TGTGCCAGTAGTATTTTGGCGGGGGGCCAGTCGGGCACTGAAGCTTTCTTT. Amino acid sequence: CASSILAGGQSGTEAFF.

The CDR3 DNA is TGTGCCAGCAGTGGTAACGGGAGGGCCGAGCAGTTCTTC. It encodes CASSGNGRAEQFF. The rearrangement uses TRBV25-1 and TRBJ2-1; 8 bases map to TRBD2. The CDR3 consists of 13 residues. CDR1 and CDR2 from the germline V gene are MGHDK and SYGVNS. Trimming removed 4 bases from V and 10 bases from J; junction bases left unmatched: 6.

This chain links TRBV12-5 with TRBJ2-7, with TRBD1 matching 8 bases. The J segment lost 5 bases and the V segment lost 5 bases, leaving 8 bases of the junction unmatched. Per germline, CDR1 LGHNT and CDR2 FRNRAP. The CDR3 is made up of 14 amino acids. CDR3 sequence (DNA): TGTGCTAGTGGTCCCGGACAGGGTTTCAACGAGCAGTACTTC. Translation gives CASGPGQGFNEQYF.

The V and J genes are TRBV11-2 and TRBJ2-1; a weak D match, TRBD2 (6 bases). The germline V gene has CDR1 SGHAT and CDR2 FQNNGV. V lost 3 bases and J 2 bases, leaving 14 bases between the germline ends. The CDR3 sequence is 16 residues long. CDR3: CASSLPSAAAYNEQFF. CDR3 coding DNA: TGTGCCAGCAGCTTGCCTAGCGCCGCGGCCTACAATGAGCAGTTCTTC.

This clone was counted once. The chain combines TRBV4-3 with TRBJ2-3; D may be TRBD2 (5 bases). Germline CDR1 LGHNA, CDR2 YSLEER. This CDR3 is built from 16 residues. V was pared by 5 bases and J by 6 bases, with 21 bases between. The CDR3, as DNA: TGCGCCAGCAGCAGCCGGGGAGCCCCCATTGGGGATACGCAGTATTTT. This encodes CASSSRGAPIGDTQYF.

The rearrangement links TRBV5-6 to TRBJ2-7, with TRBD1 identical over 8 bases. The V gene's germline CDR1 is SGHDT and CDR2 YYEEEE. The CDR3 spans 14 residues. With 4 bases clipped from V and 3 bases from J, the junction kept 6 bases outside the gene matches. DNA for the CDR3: TGTGCCAGCAGCCCAGGACAGGGTAACTACGAGCAGTACTTC. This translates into CASSPGQGNYEQYF.

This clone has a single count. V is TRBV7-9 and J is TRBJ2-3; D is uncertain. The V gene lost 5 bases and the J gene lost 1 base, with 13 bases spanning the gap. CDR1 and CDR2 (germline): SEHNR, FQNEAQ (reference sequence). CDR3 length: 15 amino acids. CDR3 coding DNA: TGTGCCAGCAGCCGCGCCCCGTTGGGCACAGATACGCAGTATTTT. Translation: CASSRAPLGTDTQYF. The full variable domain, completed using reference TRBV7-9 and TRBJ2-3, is DTGVSQNPRHKITKRGQNVTFRCDPISEHNRLYWYRQTLGQGPEFLTYFQNEAQLEKSRLLSDRFSAERPKGSFSTLEIQRTEQGDSAMYLCASSRAPLGTDTQYFGPGTRLTVL.

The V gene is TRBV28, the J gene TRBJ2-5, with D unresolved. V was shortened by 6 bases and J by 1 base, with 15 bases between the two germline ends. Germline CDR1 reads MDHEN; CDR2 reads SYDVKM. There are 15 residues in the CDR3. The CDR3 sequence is CASRAYRASQETQYF. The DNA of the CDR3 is TGTGCCAGCAGAGCCTATAGGGCCTCCCAAGAGACCCAGTACTTC.